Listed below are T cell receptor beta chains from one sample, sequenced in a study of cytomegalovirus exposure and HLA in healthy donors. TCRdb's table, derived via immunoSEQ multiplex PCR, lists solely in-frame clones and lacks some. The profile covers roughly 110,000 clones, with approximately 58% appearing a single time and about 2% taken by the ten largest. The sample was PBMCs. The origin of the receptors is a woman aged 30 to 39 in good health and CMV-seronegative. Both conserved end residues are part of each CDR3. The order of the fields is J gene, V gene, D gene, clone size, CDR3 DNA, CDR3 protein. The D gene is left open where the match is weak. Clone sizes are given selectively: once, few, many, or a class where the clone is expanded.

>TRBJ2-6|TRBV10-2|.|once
TGCGCCAGCAGTGATCGGTCGGGGTCTGGGGCCAACGTCCTGACTTTC
CASSDRSGSGANVLTF
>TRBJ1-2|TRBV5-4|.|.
TGTGCCAGCAGCTTGAGTCAGGGGCCCTACTATGGCTACACCTTC
CASSLSQGPYYGYTF
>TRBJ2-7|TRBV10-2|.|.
TGCGCCAGCAGTGAGTCATTGACAGCTCTACGAGAGCAGTACTTC
CASSESLTALREQYF
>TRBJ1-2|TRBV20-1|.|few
TGCAGTGCCGGCGAGGATGGCTACACCTTC
CSAGEDGYTF
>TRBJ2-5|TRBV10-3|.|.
TGTGCCATCAGTGCGGCCGGGGGTAGAGAGACCCAGTACTTC
CAISAAGGRETQYF
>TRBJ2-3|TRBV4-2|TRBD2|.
TGTGCCAGCAGCCAAGCGGGACTAGCGGACGGCACAGATACGCAGTATTTT
CASSQAGLADGTDTQYF
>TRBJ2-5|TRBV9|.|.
TGTGCCAGCAGCGGACTTGCCTCTGGCGAGACCCAGTACTTC
CASSGLASGETQYF
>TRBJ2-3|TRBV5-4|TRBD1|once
TGTGCCAGCAGCTGGACAGGGGGAAGTCGATTAGATACGCAGTATTTT
CASSWTGGSRLDTQYF
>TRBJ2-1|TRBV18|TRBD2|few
TGTGCCAGCTCACCACCGGCTAGCGGGCCCCACTACAATGAGCAGTTCTTC
CASSPPASGPHYNEQFF
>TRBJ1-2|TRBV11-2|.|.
TGTGCCAGCAGCTCTAGTATTGACTATGGCTACACCTTC
CASSSSIDYGYTF
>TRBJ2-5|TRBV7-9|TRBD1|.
TGTGCCAGCAGCTGGACAGGGATAGGGCAAGAGACCCAGTACTTC
CASSWTGIGQETQYF
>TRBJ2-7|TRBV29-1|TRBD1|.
TGCAGCGTTACCGGGACAGGAGCCCACGAGCAGTACTTC
CSVTGTGAHEQYF
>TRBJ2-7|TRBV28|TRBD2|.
TGTGCCAGCAGTTCCTTGACTAGCGGGAGAGTTCGGGAGCAGTACTTC
CASSSLTSGRVREQYF
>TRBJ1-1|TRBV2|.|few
TGTGCCAGCTCCAGCCTTAGCGGTGACGGACCCCGGGAAGCTTTCTTT
CASSSLSGDGPREAFF
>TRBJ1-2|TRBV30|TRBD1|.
TGTGCCTGGGGAGGACAGGTCTCCTCCTACACCTTC
CAWGGQVSSYTF
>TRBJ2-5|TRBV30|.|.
TGTGCCTGGACAGGACTGATCCAAGAGACCCAGTACTTC
CAWTGLIQETQYF
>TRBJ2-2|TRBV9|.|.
TGTGCCAGCAGCGTAGCTACGAGACAGAACACCGGGGAGCTGTTTTTT
CASSVATRQNTGELFF
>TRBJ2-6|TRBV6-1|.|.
TGTGCCAGCAGTGAAGCAGGAGATGGGGCCAACGTCCTGACTTTC
CASSEAGDGANVLTF
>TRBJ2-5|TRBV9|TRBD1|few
TGTGCCAGCAGCGTAGGACAGGGCGAGACCCAGTACTTC
CASSVGQGETQYF
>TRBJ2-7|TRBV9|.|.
TGTGCCAGCAGCGCACAAGACACCCCCGGCTACGAGCAGTACTTC
CASSAQDTPGYEQYF
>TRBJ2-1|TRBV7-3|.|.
TGTGCCAGCAGCTTAGGTCAGAACCTAGACAATGAGCAGTTCTTC
CASSLGQNLDNEQFF
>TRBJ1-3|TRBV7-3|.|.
TGTGCCAGCAGCTCTGTACAGGGAAACACCATATATTTT
CASSSVQGNTIYF
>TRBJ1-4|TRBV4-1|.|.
TGCGCCAGCAGCCAAGGAGGTCGTAATGAAAAACTGTTTTTT
CASSQGGRNEKLFF
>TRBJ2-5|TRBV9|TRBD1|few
TGTGCCAGCAGCGCAGACAGGGGACCGCAAGAGACCCAGTACTTC
CASSADRGPQETQYF
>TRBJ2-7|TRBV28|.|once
TGTGCCAGCAGTCTCCCGGCAGGGTCACACGCCTACTACGAGCAGTACTTC
CASSLPAGSHAYYEQYF
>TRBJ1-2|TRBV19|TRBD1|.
TGTGCCAGTAGCACCCTCCCGGGACAGGGATTATCTAACTATGGCTACACCTTC
CASSTLPGQGLSNYGYTF
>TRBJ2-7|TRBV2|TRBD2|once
TGTGCCAGCAGTGAGACTAGCAGAAACACCTACGAGCAGTACTTC
CASSETSRNTYEQYF
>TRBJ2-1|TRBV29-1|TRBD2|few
TGCAGCGCCGCGGGGACTAGCGGGAGTCGGTCCTACAATGAGCAGTTCTTC
CSAAGTSGSRSYNEQFF
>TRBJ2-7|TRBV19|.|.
TGTGCCAGTAGTCCGGGAGCCTACGAGCAGTACTTC
CASSPGAYEQYF
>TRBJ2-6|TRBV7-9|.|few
TGTGCCAGCAGCTTCCTAGTCACCGGAGGCGACAACGTCCTGACTTTC
CASSFLVTGGDNVLTF
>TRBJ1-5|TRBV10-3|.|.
TGTGCCATTAGGGGCAACAATCAGCCCCAGCATTTT
CAIRGNNQPQHF
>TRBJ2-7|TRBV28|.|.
TGTGCCAGCAGTCAGTGGGAGGCTGCCTACGAGCAGTACTTC
CASSQWEAAYEQYF
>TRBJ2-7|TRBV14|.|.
TGTGCCAGCAGTTCAAGAAGAGGGCAGGTACACGAGCAGTACTTC
CASSSRRGQVHEQYF
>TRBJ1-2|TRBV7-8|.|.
TGTGCCAGCAGCTTAGCAACCAGGATAAATCCGGCTGTCTATGGCTACACCTTC
CASSLATRINPAVYGYTF
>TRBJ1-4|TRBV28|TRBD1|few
TGTGCCAGCAGTTCCCCGACAGGGGGCAGGAAACTGTTTTTT
CASSSPTGGRKLFF
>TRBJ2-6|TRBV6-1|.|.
TGTGCCAGCAGTGAAGTCAGTTCTGGGGCCAACGTCCTGACTTTC
CASSEVSSGANVLTF
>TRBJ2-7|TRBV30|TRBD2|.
TGTGCCTTCTTTCCGGGACTAGAAAACTACGAGCAGTACTTC
CAFFPGLENYEQYF
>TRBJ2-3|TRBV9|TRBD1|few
TGTGCCAGCAGCCCCGGGACAGGGGGCATCGCAGATACGCAGTATTTT
CASSPGTGGIADTQYF
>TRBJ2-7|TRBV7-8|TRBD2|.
TGTGCCAGCACCCCGACTAGCAGGAGCTCCTACGAGCAGTACTTC
CASTPTSRSSYEQYF
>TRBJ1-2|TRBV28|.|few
TGTGCCAGCAGTTTACTTATCCAGGGTAGCGGCTACACCTTC
CASSLLIQGSGYTF
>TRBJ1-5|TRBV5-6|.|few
TGTGCCAGCAGCTTGGGGGGGGATCAGCCCCAGCATTTT
CASSLGGDQPQHF
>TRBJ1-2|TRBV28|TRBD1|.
TGTGCCAGCATCCCTTTAGGCCGGACAGGGGATGATGGCTACACCTTC
CASIPLGRTGDDGYTF
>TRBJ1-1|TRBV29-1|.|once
TGCAGCGTTGAAGATCGGGTAGGCAGGGTGTACACTGAAGCTTTCTTT
CSVEDRVGRVYTEAFF
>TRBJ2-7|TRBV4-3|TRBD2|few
TGCGCCAGCAGCTCACAACTAGCGGGCGCATCCTACGAGCAGTACTTC
CASSSQLAGASYEQYF
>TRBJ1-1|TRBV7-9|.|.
TGTGCCAGCACACTTAGTCGGGGGGCCACTGAAGCTTTCTTT
CASTLSRGATEAFF
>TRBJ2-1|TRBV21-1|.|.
TGTGCCAGCAGCGAGGCCCCACTAGCGAGCTCCTACAATGAGCAGTTCTTC
CASSEAPLASSYNEQFF
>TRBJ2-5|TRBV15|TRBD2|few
TGTGCCACCAGCAGCGGCGGGCTAGCGGGACCCCAACGGCAAGAGACCCAGTACTTC
CATSSGGLAGPQRQETQYF
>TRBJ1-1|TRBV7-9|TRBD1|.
TGTGCCAGCAGCTTAAACCCCAGACAGGGTAGTACTGAAGCTTTCTTT
CASSLNPRQGSTEAFF
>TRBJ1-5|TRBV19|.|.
TGTGCCAGTAGTATAAGGGGCGGGGATCAGCCCCAGCATTTT
CASSIRGGDQPQHF
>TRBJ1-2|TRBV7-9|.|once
TGTGCCAGCAGCCAGAACACCCTTAACTATGGCTACACCTTC
CASSQNTLNYGYTF
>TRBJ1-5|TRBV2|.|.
TGTGCCAGCGGGGGCGGCAATCAGCCCCAGCATTTT
CASGGGNQPQHF
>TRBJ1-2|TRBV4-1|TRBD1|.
TGCGCCAGCAGCCAAGAGACAGGGGGCGCAGTCTATGGCTACACCTTC
CASSQETGGAVYGYTF
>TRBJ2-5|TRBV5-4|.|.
TGTGCCAGCAGCTTGGCCGGGACAAACCAAGAGACCCAGTACTTC
CASSLAGTNQETQYF